Listed here are 23 T cell receptor beta chains from one sample, sequenced in a study of cytomegalovirus exposure and HLA in healthy donors. Amplification used 60 Vbeta primers and 13 Jbeta primers. Clones were read by immunoSEQ multiplex PCR, and TCRdb kept only the in-frame ones, dropping some. The profile shows about 140,000 clones, over 75% of them singletons. Sequencing used PBMCs. These TCRs come from a man in his forties or fifties in good health and CMV-seronegative.

J is TRBJ2-7 and V is TRBV9; 10 bases fit TRBD1. After removal of 0 bases from V and 6 bases from J, the junction contained 9 bases not matched to a gene. This CDR3 spans 16 amino acids. Germline V gene lookup returns CDR1 SGDLS and CDR2 YYNGEE. The CDR3 region is CASSVESDRGLGEQYF. The CDR3 DNA reads TGTGCCAGCAGCGTAGAGAGTGACAGGGGGCTGGGCGAGCAGTACTTC.

The gene calls are TRBV7-3 and TRBJ2-1; the match to TRBD2 covers 8 bases. Germline V gene lookup returns CDR1 SGHTA and CDR2 FQGTGA. The CDR3 runs to 16 residues. Trimming cost V 5 bases and J 0 bases; bases outside gene matches: 6. The CDR3 is CASSAGGSSSYNEQFF. The CDR3 DNA follows: TGTGCCAGCAGCGCGGGGGGCTCTAGCTCCTACAATGAGCAGTTCTTC. Drawing the rest from reference TRBV7-3 and TRBJ2-1, the complete variable domain is GAGVSQTPSNKVTEKGKYVELRCDPISGHTALYWYRQSLGQGPEFLIYFQGTGAADDSGLPNDRFFAVRPEGSVSTLKIQRTERGDSAVYLCASSAGGSSSYNEQFFGPGTRLTVL.

The chain is built from TRBV6-1 and TRBJ2-3; D uncertain. Deletions cut 7 bases from V and 0 bases from J, with 5 bases between. There are 12 residues in the CDR3. CDR1 MNHNS and CDR2 SASEGT come from the germline V gene. CDR3 sequence: CASISSTDTQYF. In DNA form, the CDR3 reads TGTGCCAGCATCTCTAGCACAGATACGCAGTATTTT.

V usage is TRBV5-4 and J usage is TRBJ2-5, with D perhaps matching TRBD1 (5 bases). V shed 0 bases and J shed 3 bases, with 6 bases lying between them. Germline V gene lookup returns CDR1 SGHNT and CDR2 YYREEE (reference sequence). The CDR3 has 13 amino acids. In nucleotides, the CDR3 is TGTGCCAGCAGCTTGGAGGGGAAAGAGACCCAGTACTTC. This gives the protein CASSLEGKETQYF.

This clone was detected a few times. The rearrangement links TRBV28 to TRBJ1-1; TRBD1 matches 10 bases. In germline, CDR1 is MDHEN, CDR2 SYDVKM. Trimming cost V 5 bases and J 8 bases; bases outside gene matches: 11. This CDR3 contains 15 residues. The CDR3 region has the DNA TGTGCCAGCAGTCCTCGGACAGGGGGGGGCCGGGAAGCTTTCTTT. This translates into CASSPRTGGGREAFF.

This clone was picked up a small number of times. The chain links TRBV19 to TRBJ1-1; D may be TRBD1 (6 bases). V was clipped by 1 base and J by 1 base, with 10 bases between them. The CDR3 has 15 amino acids. The germline gives CDR1 LNHDA, CDR2 SQIVND (reference sequence). The CDR3 DNA reads TGTGCCAGTAGTATAGGCGCAGGGGCGAACACTGAAGCTTTCTTT. It specifies CASSIGAGANTEAFF.

The CDR3 DNA sequence: TGCGCCAGCGCGCCGGGTGGGGATTGGGGCGAGCAGTACTTC. Amino acids: CASAPGGDWGEQYF. The chain combines TRBV5-1 with TRBJ2-5; no clear D gene. The J call may be wrong; the DNA end is better matched by TRBJ2-7. The germline V gene encodes CDR1 SGHRS and CDR2 YFSETQ. CDR3 size: 14 residues.

The chain employs TRBV10-3 and TRBJ2-7, with 7 bases fitting TRBD2. This CDR3 has 16 amino acids. Unmatched junction bases numbered 11, after V lost 4 bases and J lost 2 bases. Per the germline V gene, CDR1 is ENHRY and CDR2 is SYGVKD. Written as DNA, the CDR3 is TGTGCCATCAGTGCCCTGGGGAACAGCGGGACCTACGAGCAGTACTTC. Protein sequence: CAISALGNSGTYEQYF.

The chain couples TRBV5-4 to TRBJ1-1, with a weak D call TRBD1 (6 bases). The V gene's germline CDR1 is SGHNT and CDR2 YYREEE (reference sequence). The CDR3 is 14 residues long. Trimming shortened V by 4 bases and J by 1 base, and 11 bases separated the two germline ends. The CDR3 region is CASSGGGRNTEAFF. The CDR3 DNA follows: TGTGCCAGCAGCGGGGGGGGCAGGAACACTGAAGCTTTCTTT.

The chain combines TRBV7-9 with TRBJ1-1; D ambiguous. Germline V gives CDR1 SEHNR, CDR2 FQNEAQ (reference sequence). Trimming stripped 1 base from V and 1 base from J, with 7 bases between. The CDR3 contains 14 residues. The CDR3 loop is CASSLEDKNTEAFF. For the CDR3, the DNA is TGTGCCAGCAGCTTAGAAGACAAGAACACTGAAGCTTTCTTT. Full variable domain (missing parts from reference TRBV7-9 and TRBJ1-1): DTGVSQNPRHKITKRGQNVTFRCDPISEHNRLYWYRQTLGQGPEFLTYFQNEAQLEKSRLLSDRFSAERPKGSFSTLEIQRTEQGDSAMYLCASSLEDKNTEAFFGQGTRLTVV.

V is TRBV6-6 and J is TRBJ2-1, with D possibly matching TRBD1 (5 bases). The CDR3 contains 15 residues. The V gene lost 6 bases and the J gene lost 5 bases, with 17 bases spanning the gap. Germline assignment: CDR1 MNHNY and CDR2 SVGAGI (reference sequence). CDR3 in DNA: TGTGCCAGCAGAAGCCACCAGGGAACCCACAATGAGCAGTTCTTC. Protein sequence: CASRSHQGTHNEQFF.

The chain carries TRBV15 and TRBJ1-5; perhaps TRBD1 as D (5 bases). V was clipped by 0 bases and J by 4 bases, with 13 bases between them. CDR1 is LNHNV and CDR2 is YYDKDF in the germline V gene (reference sequence). The CDR3 has 16 residues. CDR3 nucleotides: TGTGCCACCAGCAGAGATCTATTGACAGATAATCAGCCCCAGCATTTT. It codes for CATSRDLLTDNQPQHF.

The V and J genes are TRBV12-5 and TRBJ2-5; TRBD2 is a possible D gene (5 bases). From germline, CDR1 is LGHNT and CDR2 FRNRAP. Trimming removed 6 bases at V and 1 base at J, with 12 bases between. The CDR3 consists of 14 residues. The CDR3 nucleotides are TGTGCTAGTGGGGCGGGCGGTGCCCAAGAGACCCAGTACTTC. Protein: CASGAGGAQETQYF.

This clone was detected a few times. The chain joins TRBV19 to TRBJ2-6; TRBD1 agrees at 10 bases. Germline V lookup: CDR1 LNHDA, CDR2 SQIVND (reference sequence). The CDR3 has 18 residues. Losses at the gene ends were 7 bases for V and 2 bases for J; bases not matched to a gene: 11. CDR3 bases: TGTGCCAGTATTCCCCGAGGGGACAGGGGCCCTGGGGCCAACGTCCTGACTTTC. Protein: CASIPRGDRGPGANVLTF.

The rearrangement uses TRBV4-1 and TRBJ1-2, with 7 bases aligning to TRBD1. The CDR3 consists of 15 residues. Per the germline V gene, CDR1 is MGHRA and CDR2 is YSYEKL. J lost 3 bases, V lost 0 bases, and 4 bases had no gene match. The chain's CDR3 is CASSQEAGGDYGYTF. CDR3 bases: TGCGCCAGCAGCCAAGAGGCAGGGGGAGACTATGGCTACACCTTC.

This clone was observed a single time. The V call is TRBV18, the J call TRBJ1-1; D gene uncertain. The V gene lost 1 base and the J gene lost 1 base, with 4 bases spanning the gap. CDR3 length equals 13 residues. Looked up from germline, CDR1 is KGHSH and CDR2 is LQKENI. The CDR3 DNA reads TGTGCCAGCTCACCACTAGAGAACACTGAAGCTTTCTTT. It encodes CASSPLENTEAFF.

The rearrangement uses TRBV19 and TRBJ1-5; D is possibly TRBD1 (6 bases). This CDR3 has 14 amino acids. V lost 5 bases, J lost 0 bases, and 8 bases lay in between. Per the germline V gene, CDR1 is LNHDA and CDR2 is SQIVND (reference sequence). The CDR3 sequence is CASSEDSSNQPQHF. The DNA of the CDR3 is TGTGCCAGTAGTGAGGACAGTAGCAATCAGCCCCAGCATTTT.

The chain links TRBV5-1 to TRBJ2-2, with D perhaps matching TRBD2 (6 bases). This CDR3 region has 15 residues. The germline gives CDR1 SGHRS, CDR2 YFSETQ. V was pared by 4 bases and J by 4 bases, with 14 bases between. The CDR3 protein is CASSRRGDGTGELFF. In DNA form, the CDR3 reads TGCGCCAGCAGCCGGCGGGGAGATGGCACCGGGGAGCTGTTTTTT.

The chain uses TRBV28 and TRBJ2-1; 11 positions match TRBD2. Germline V gene data show CDR1 as MDHEN and CDR2 as SYDVKM. This CDR3 comprises 15 residues. The V gene end was trimmed by 5 bases and the J gene end by 4 bases; junction bases not matched to a gene: 4. The CDR3 loop reads CASSLTSGEYNEQFF. The CDR3 nucleotides read TGTGCCAGCAGTCTGACTAGCGGGGAGTACAATGAGCAGTTCTTC.

The chain combines TRBV11-2 with TRBJ2-1; possible D gene TRBD2, 7 bases. The CDR3 sequence is 15 residues long. Per germline, CDR1 SGHAT and CDR2 FQNNGV. Between the trimmed V and J ends, which lost 4 bases and 6 bases, there was a span of 16 bases. CDR3 protein: CASSSLLGGVNEQFF. CDR3 sequence (DNA): TGTGCCAGCAGCTCACTTCTAGGGGGGGTCAATGAGCAGTTCTTC.

J is TRBJ2-3 and V is TRBV29-1, with 14 bases that match TRBD2. The junction had 7 bases not matched to a gene; V was cut back by 6 bases and J by 5 bases. Per germline, CDR1 SQVTM and CDR2 ANQGSEA. The length of the CDR3 is 15 residues. The CDR3 DNA is TGCAGCGTAGTTCAAGGACTAGCGGGGGGAGATACGCAGTATTTT. This translates into CSVVQGLAGGDTQYF.

This chain links TRBV2 with TRBJ2-7; 7 bases are a match to TRBD1. This CDR3 is 12 amino acids long. Germline CDR1 is SNHLY and CDR2 is FYNNEI. V lost 6 bases, J lost 5 bases, and 4 bases stayed unmatched. CDR3 region: CASSRQGDEQYF. Here the CDR3 DNA reads TGTGCCAGCAGCCGTCAGGGGGACGAGCAGTACTTC.

V gene TRBV14 combines with J gene TRBJ2-1; TRBD2 matches 7 bases. Germline V gene data show CDR1 as SGHDN and CDR2 as FVKESK. CDR3 length: 17 residues. With 0 bases clipped from V and 5 bases from J, the junction kept 10 bases outside the gene matches. Written as DNA, the CDR3 is TGTGCCAGCAGCCAAGATCTTGGGCCTAGCGGAAACAATGAGCAGTTCTTC. Translating it yields CASSQDLGPSGNNEQFF.